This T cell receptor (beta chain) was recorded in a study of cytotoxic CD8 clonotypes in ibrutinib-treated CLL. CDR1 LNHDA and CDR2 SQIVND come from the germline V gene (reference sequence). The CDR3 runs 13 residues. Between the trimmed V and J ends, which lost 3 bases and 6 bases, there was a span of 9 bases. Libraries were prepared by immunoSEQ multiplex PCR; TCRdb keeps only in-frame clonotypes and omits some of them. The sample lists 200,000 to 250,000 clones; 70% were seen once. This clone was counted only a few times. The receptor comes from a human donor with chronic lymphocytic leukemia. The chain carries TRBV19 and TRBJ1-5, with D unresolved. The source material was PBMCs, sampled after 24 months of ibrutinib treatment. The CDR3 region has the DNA TGTGCCAGTAGTATTGGCCTGGGTCAGCCCCAGCATTTT. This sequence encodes CASSIGLGQPQHF.